Following are 27 T cell receptor beta chains from one sample sequenced in a study of cytomegalovirus exposure and HLA in healthy donors. Only in-frame clones appear in the TCRdb table, and some are missing; sequencing was by immunoSEQ multiplex PCR. The data hold around 80,000 clones, with over 85% observed a single time. The specimen sequenced was PBMCs. All receptors come from a woman in her late teens or twenties in good health and CMV-seronegative.

In its sample, this clone was seen once. V is TRBV10-3 and J is TRBJ1-1; D unclear. Germline V gives CDR1 ENHRY, CDR2 SYGVKD. Trimming took 7 bases from V and 1 from J, leaving 10 bases between them. The length of the CDR3 is 13 residues. This CDR3 is CAINRHENTEAFF. As DNA, the CDR3 is TGTGCCATCAATCGACATGAGAACACTGAAGCTTTCTTT.

Details on this clone: Different DNA sequences within this sample yield the same CDR3. The CDR3 loop is CASSLGQGGETQYF. In nucleotides, the CDR3 is TGCGCCAGCAGCTTGGGACAGGGCGGGGAGACCCAGTACTTC. The chain is built from TRBV5-1 and TRBJ2-5; 7 nucleotides agree with TRBD1. CDR3 length: 14 residues. V dropped 0 bases and J dropped 5; count of bases not matched to a gene: 4. Germline V gives CDR1 SGHRS, CDR2 YFSETQ.

This chain uses TRBV5-4 with TRBJ2-5, with 7 bases aligning to TRBD2. The CDR3 extends over 13 amino acids. With V trimmed by 9 bases and J by 4 bases, 9 bases remained unmatched. Germline lookup yields CDR1 SGHNT and CDR2 YYREEE (reference sequence). The CDR3 sequence is CATNPGGRETQYF. The DNA of the CDR3 is TGTGCCACCAACCCCGGCGGGAGAGAGACCCAGTACTTC.

The V gene is TRBV4-2, the J gene TRBJ2-5, with 9 bases lining up with TRBD2. Germline V gene data show CDR1 as LGHNA and CDR2 as YNFKEQ. The CDR3 has 17 amino acids. After removal of 0 bases from V and 5 bases from J, the junction contained 10 bases not matched to a gene. CDR3 protein: CASSQERRGGAGETQYF. CDR3 sequence (DNA): TGTGCCAGCAGCCAAGAACGGCGCGGGGGGGCCGGGGAGACCCAGTACTTC.

This sequence joins TRBV19 and TRBJ2-7; no clear D gene. CDR1 is LNHDA and CDR2 is SQIVND in the germline V gene (reference sequence). The CDR3 consists of 15 residues. V gave up 9 bases and J gave up 2 bases, with 20 bases separating them. The CDR3: CARMSRRHQPYEQYF. The CDR3 DNA reads as TGTGCCAGGATGAGTCGAAGACACCAGCCCTACGAGCAGTACTTC. The entire variable domain, with the rest obtained from reference TRBV19 and TRBJ2-7, is as follows: DGGITQSPKYLFRKEGQNVTLSCEQNLNHDAMYWYRQDPGQGLRLIYYSQIVNDFQKGDIAEGYSVSREKKESFPLTVTSAQKNPTAFYLCARMSRRHQPYEQYFGPGTRLTVT.

The V gene is TRBV21-1, the J gene TRBJ2-2; the table's D gene call, TRBD2, was not cross checked with the DNA. TRBV21-1 is tagged as a pseudogene. The CDR3 sequence is 18 residues long. DNA for the CDR3: TGTGCCAGCAGCAAGGAAGGGACTAGCGGGAGAAACACCGGGGAGCTGTTTTTT. Its protein product is CASSKEGTSGRNTGELFF.

This clone was detected only once. The CDR3 nucleotides read TGCGCCAGCAGCCTCCAAAGCTCAGATACGCAGTATTTT. It is translated as CASSLQSSDTQYF. V gene TRBV5-1 combines with J gene TRBJ2-3; D remains ambiguous. Germline V lookup: CDR1 SGHRS, CDR2 YFSETQ. The V gene lost 4 bases and the J gene lost 4 bases, with 10 bases spanning the gap. The CDR3 is made up of 13 amino acids. Using reference TRBV5-1 and TRBJ2-3 for the parts outside the CDR3, the full variable domain is KAGVTQTPRYLIKTRGQQVTLSCSPISGHRSVSWYQQTPGQGLQFLFEYFSETQRNKGNFPGRFSGRQFSNSRSEMNVSTLELGDSALYLCASSLQSSDTQYFGPGTRLTVL.

The J gene is TRBJ2-7, the V gene TRBV27; unclear D gene. Trimming shortened V by 3 bases and J by 0 bases, and 9 bases separated the two germline ends. This CDR3 spans 14 amino acids. The germline CDR1 and CDR2 sequences are MNHEY and SMNVEV (reference sequence). The CDR3 sequence: CASSFFRSSYEQYF. CDR3 DNA: TGTGCCAGCAGTTTTTTCAGATCCTCCTACGAGCAGTACTTC.

This rearrangement joins TRBV28 to TRBJ2-7, with 8 bases that match TRBD1. V dropped 5 bases and J dropped 2; count of bases not matched to a gene: 5. Germline V CDR1 and CDR2: MDHEN, SYDVKM. This CDR3 has 14 residues. CDR3 residues: CASSRWDRPYEQYF. CDR3 bases: TGTGCCAGCAGTCGATGGGACAGGCCCTACGAGCAGTACTTC.

The CDR3 DNA reads TGTGCCAGCAGTTACCACAGGGATGTTAATTCACCCCTCCACTTT. Encoded protein: CASSYHRDVNSPLHF. The rearrangement joins TRBV6-6 to TRBJ1-6; a possible D gene is TRBD1 (6 bases). Germline V lookup: CDR1 MNHNY, CDR2 SVGAGI (reference sequence). This CDR3 has 15 residues. Trimming took off 2 bases at V and 6 bases at J, with 11 bases between the two ends.

The V gene is TRBV27, the J gene TRBJ2-1, with TRBD2 identical over 9 bases. The trim removed 5 bases at V and 7 bases at J, leaving 9 bases unmatched. This CDR3 has 15 amino acids. The germline CDR1 and CDR2 sequences are MNHEY and SMNVEV (reference sequence). The CDR3 nucleotides read TGTGCCAGCAGTACAAATAGCGGGAGAGGGAATGAGCAGTTCTTC. It is translated as CASSTNSGRGNEQFF.

The genes are TRBV6-1 and TRBJ1-4, with D maybe TRBD1 (6 bases). V lost 8 bases, J lost 7 bases, and 14 bases lay in between. The V gene's germline CDR1 is MNHNS and CDR2 SASEGT. CDR3 length: 13 residues. CDR3 in DNA: TGTGCCAGCTCGGAGACAGGTGCTGAAAAACTGTTTTTT. This translates into CASSETGAEKLFF.

This clone appeared a single time. V gene TRBV7-2 combines with J gene TRBJ1-1; no clear D gene. The CDR3 length is 13 residues. Germline CDR1 SGHTA, CDR2 FQGNSA. Trimming pared 6 bases from V and 0 bases from J, leaving 8 bases between. The CDR3 nucleotides are TGTGCCAGCAGTCGCGACATGAACACTGAAGCTTTCTTT. Protein sequence: CASSRDMNTEAFF.

V is TRBV6-5 and J is TRBJ1-2; possibly TRBD1 for D (6 bases). CDR3 length: 15 amino acids. The V gene's germline CDR1 is MNHEY and CDR2 SVGAGI. The V and J ends lost 0 bases and 3 bases respectively, with 11 bases between them. In nucleotides, the CDR3 is TGTGCCAGCAGTTACTCGGGGGGGCTGGACTATGGCTACACCTTC. It encodes CASSYSGGLDYGYTF.

The chain recombines TRBV1 with TRBJ2-1; the table's D call TRBD2 went unverified against the DNA. TRBV1 is tagged as a pseudogene. CDR3 length equals 15 residues. CDR3 DNA sequence: TGCACCAGCAGCCAGCCCGGACTAGCGGACAATGAGCAGTTCTTC. Encoded protein: CTSSQPGLADNEQFF.

In its sample, this clone was seen once. This sequence joins TRBV10-3 and TRBJ1-1; D is ambiguous. There are 14 residues in the CDR3. Between the trimmed V and J ends, which lost 0 bases and 1 base, there was a span of 6 bases. Germline V lookup: CDR1 ENHRY, CDR2 SYGVKD. Here the CDR3 reads CAISESSKNTEAFF. CDR3 DNA: TGTGCCATCAGTGAGTCGAGCAAGAACACTGAAGCTTTCTTT.

This clone was seen just once. The V and J genes are TRBV20-1 and TRBJ1-1; D is perhaps TRBD1 (5 bases). CDR1 DFQATT and CDR2 SNEGSKA come from the germline V gene (reference sequence). Deletions cut 2 bases from V and 8 bases from J, with 9 bases between. This CDR3 is built from 11 residues. The chain's CDR3 is CSARSGVEAFF. The DNA for the CDR3 is TGCAGTGCTAGATCGGGGGTAGAAGCTTTCTTT.

V usage is TRBV28 and J usage is TRBJ1-2, with 9 bases aligning to TRBD1. Losses at the gene ends were 4 bases for V and 7 bases for J; bases not matched to a gene: 10. CDR3 size: 15 residues. The germline V gene encodes CDR1 MDHEN and CDR2 SYDVKM. The CDR3: CASSSSGTGRAGYTF. The CDR3 coding sequence is TGTGCCAGCAGTTCGTCTGGGACAGGGAGGGCTGGCTACACCTTC.

The rearrangement links TRBV5-1 to TRBJ2-5; TRBD1 matches 8 bases. Trimming at V came to 2 bases and at J to 5 bases, leaving 8 bases not matched to a gene. CDR3 length: 15 residues. The germline V gene has CDR1 SGHRS and CDR2 YFSETQ. CDR3 bases: TGCGCCAGCAGCTTATCATCCAGGGGGCATGAGACCCAGTACTTC. This encodes CASSLSSRGHETQYF.

Only a few counts were recorded for this clone. This chain joins TRBV10-3 and TRBJ1-5; possibly TRBD1 for D (6 bases). Germline V gene data show CDR1 as ENHRY and CDR2 as SYGVKD. The CDR3 covers 12 residues. Trimming cost V 6 bases and J 7 bases, with 10 bases left between them. In nucleotides, the CDR3 is TGTGCCATCAGGGCACAGGGCCAGCCCCAGCATTTT. It is translated as CAIRAQGQPQHF.

CDR3 bases: TGCAGCGTTATCCCTAGGAGGAACACTGAAGCTTTCTTT. Protein sequence: CSVIPRRNTEAFF. The chain employs TRBV29-1 and TRBJ1-1; unclear D gene. The V end lost 5 bases, the J end lost 1 base, and 11 bases lay between the germline ends. The length of the CDR3 is 13 residues. Germline V gene data show CDR1 as SQVTM and CDR2 as ANQGSEA.

The chain recombines TRBV2 with TRBJ2-1; 8 bases map to TRBD1. J was trimmed by 1 base and V by 3 bases; bases with no gene match: 8. This CDR3 has 17 residues. Germline CDR1 reads SNHLY; CDR2 reads FYNNEI. The CDR3, as DNA: TGTGCCAGCAGTGACAGGGGGCGGGCGGAATCCTACAATGAGCAGTTCTTC. Encoded protein: CASSDRGRAESYNEQFF.

The chain employs TRBV5-1 and TRBJ2-2, with D possibly being TRBD1 (5 bases). The CDR3 is made up of 15 amino acids. Germline lookup yields CDR1 SGHRS and CDR2 YFSETQ. Trimming took off 4 bases at V and 1 base at J, with 11 bases between the two ends. The CDR3 nucleotides are TGCGCCAGCAGCCCCGGACACCTGAACACCGGGGAGCTGTTTTTT. Translating it yields CASSPGHLNTGELFF.

V and J are TRBV9 and TRBJ2-3; 9 positions agree with TRBD2. This CDR3 has 17 amino acids. The J segment lost 0 bases and the V segment lost 0 bases, leaving 5 bases of the junction unmatched. CDR1 and CDR2 from the germline V gene are SGDLS and YYNGEE. The CDR3 spells CASSVATSGYSTDTQYF. CDR3 sequence (DNA): TGTGCCAGCAGCGTAGCCACTAGCGGGTATAGCACAGATACGCAGTATTTT.

This sequence joins TRBV4-1 and TRBJ2-7; no firm D call. CDR3 size: 14 residues. Germline-derived CDR1 and CDR2 are MGHRA and YSYEKL. V was shortened by 1 base and J by 6 bases, with 13 bases between the two germline ends. CDR3 sequence (DNA): TGCGCCAGCAGCCAAGTAAATCAAGCGACCGAGCAGTACTTC. It encodes CASSQVNQATEQYF.

This chain links TRBV7-2 with TRBJ1-4; D is uncertain. The CDR3 has 15 residues. The V gene lost 6 bases and the J gene lost 8 bases, with 19 bases spanning the gap. Germline CDR1 reads SGHTA; CDR2 reads FQGNSA. The CDR3 loop reads CASSSRRVGSEKLFF. As DNA, the CDR3 is TGTGCCAGCAGTTCACGGCGGGTGGGCTCGGAAAAACTGTTTTTT.

The CDR3: CASSLRTSGSGDEQFF. The CDR3 bases are TGTGCCAGCAGCCTTCGTACTAGCGGGAGTGGAGATGAGCAGTTCTTC. The V and J genes are TRBV7-8 and TRBJ2-1, with 11 bases fitting TRBD2. The CDR3 has 16 amino acids. Unmatched junction bases numbered 11, after V lost 5 bases and J lost 8 bases. Germline loops: CDR1 SGHVS, CDR2 FQNEAQ. Full variable domain (outside the CDR3, taken from reference TRBV7-8 and TRBJ2-1): GAGVSQSPRYKVAKRGQDVALRCDPISGHVSLFWYQQALGQGPEFLTYFQNEAQLDKSGLPSDRFFAERPEGSVSTLKIQRTQQEDSAVYLCASSLRTSGSGDEQFFGPGTRLTVL.